Below are 25 T cell receptor beta chains sequenced from a single sample in a study of post-analysis software for immune sequencing data. TCR beta cDNA libraries included unique molecular identifiers. Each CDR3 protein gets one entry after TCRdb re-called the PCR reads with MiXCR. The sample includes 150,000 to 200,000 distinct CDR3 sequences, 35% to 40% seen only once; the top ten take 25% to 35%. The sample here was blood, taken after autologous hematopoietic stem cell transplantation. All receptors come from a girl between 5 and 17 years old with multiple sclerosis.

The V call is TRBV20-1, the J call TRBJ2-7; 7 nucleotides line up with TRBD2. This CDR3 has 13 amino acids. Germline V gives CDR1 DFQATT, CDR2 SNEGSKA (reference sequence). The ends lost 3 bases at V and 0 bases at J; junction bases unmatched: 2. The CDR3 is CSASGRPSYEQYF. The CDR3 DNA follows: TGCAGTGCTAGCGGGAGGCCCTCCTACGAGCAGTACTTC.

This clonotype was counted a few times. J is TRBJ1-2 and V is TRBV27; TRBD1 aligns across 7 bases. The CDR3 loop spans 15 amino acids. Germline CDR1 reads MNHEY; CDR2 reads SMNVEV (reference sequence). The V and J ends lost 3 bases and 5 bases, in that order; junction bases with no gene match: 9. The CDR3 DNA follows: TGTGCCAGCAGTTTCCAAACCGGGACAGAGTATGGCTACACCTTC. This codes for CASSFQTGTEYGYTF.

Here the CDR3 DNA reads TGCAGTGCTAGAGATCCCCCAAACTACGAGCAGTACTTC. It codes for CSARDPPNYEQYF. V and J are TRBV20-1 and TRBJ2-7; D is uncertain. Trimming took 0 bases from V and 3 from J, leaving 9 bases between them. This CDR3 contains 13 residues. Germline V lookup: CDR1 DFQATT, CDR2 SNEGSKA (reference sequence).

This clonotype has just a few counts. The V call is TRBV6-1, the J call TRBJ1-1; a possible D gene is TRBD1 (6 bases). CDR1 is MNHNS, CDR2 SASEGT, per germline. V gave up 2 bases and J gave up 1 base, with 11 bases separating them. The CDR3 extends over 15 amino acids. CDR3 protein: CASSEQGLTNTEAFF. Here the CDR3 DNA reads TGTGCCAGCAGTGAACAGGGGCTTACGAACACTGAAGCTTTCTTT.

On this clonotype: At one end the junction does not follow the germline gene, possibly because of a read error. V is TRBV28 and J is TRBJ2-7, with TRBD1 identical over 12 bases. Per the germline V gene, CDR1 is MDHEN and CDR2 is SYDVKM. The CDR3 has 15 amino acids. As DNA, the CDR3 is TGTGTCAGCAACCCCCGGGACAGGGGGCCCTACGAGCAGTACTTC. This gives the protein CVSNPRDRGPYEQYF. The variable domain in full, completed from reference TRBV28 and TRBJ2-7, reads DVKVTQSSRYLVKRTGEKVFLECVQDMDHENMFWYRQDPGLGLRLIYFSYDVKMKEKGDIPEGYSVSREKKERFSLILESASTNQTSMYLCVSNPRDRGPYEQYFGPGTRLTVT.

The genes are TRBV28 and TRBJ2-1; D gene unclear. The germline CDR1 and CDR2 sequences are MDHEN and SYDVKM. The CDR3 runs 15 residues. V gave up 5 bases and J gave up 0 bases, with 11 bases separating them. In DNA form, the CDR3 reads TGTGCCAGCAGTGAAATAGTAGTCTCCTACAATGAGCAGTTCTTC. Protein: CASSEIVVSYNEQFF. Supplemented by reference TRBV28 and TRBJ2-1, the full variable domain reads DVKVTQSSRYLVKRTGEKVFLECVQDMDHENMFWYRQDPGLGLRLIYFSYDVKMKEKGDIPEGYSVSREKKERFSLILESASTNQTSMYLCASSEIVVSYNEQFFGPGTRLTVL.

This clonotype was seen a handful of times. V is TRBV15 and J is TRBJ2-7, with D unclear. V was trimmed by 0 bases and J by 1 base, leaving 13 bases between them. Germline V lookup: CDR1 LNHNV, CDR2 YYDKDF (reference sequence). The CDR3 covers 16 residues. This CDR3 is CATSRDRVGFSYEQYF. The CDR3 DNA reads as TGTGCCACCAGCAGAGATCGCGTGGGATTTTCCTACGAGCAGTACTTC.

The gene calls are TRBV20-1 and TRBJ2-7; 7 bases agree with TRBD2. This CDR3 is 13 amino acids long. From germline, CDR1 is DFQATT and CDR2 SNEGSKA (reference sequence). The V gene end was trimmed by 5 bases and the J gene end by 1 base; junction bases not matched to a gene: 5. CDR3 amino acids: CSAALAVSYEQYF. The CDR3 DNA follows: TGCAGTGCTGCGCTAGCGGTGTCCTACGAGCAGTACTTC.

This rearrangement joins TRBV4-3 to TRBJ2-7; a weak D match, TRBD2 (6 bases). This CDR3 is built from 13 residues. Per germline, CDR1 LGHNA and CDR2 YSLEER. Deletions cut 0 bases from V and 4 bases from J, with 7 bases between. The CDR3 coding sequence is TGCGCCAGCAGCCAAGACGGGGGATACGAGCAGTACTTC. Protein product: CASSQDGGYEQYF.

This clonotype was detected a few times. The gene calls are TRBV7-8 and TRBJ2-1, with D unclear. Germline CDR1 and CDR2: SGHVS and FQNEAQ. Deletions cut 0 bases from V and 5 bases from J, with 5 bases between. The CDR3 extends over 13 amino acids. CDR3 loop: CASSLAQDNEQFF. The CDR3 DNA follows: TGTGCCAGCAGCTTAGCGCAAGACAATGAGCAGTTCTTC.

This sequence joins TRBV14 and TRBJ2-5; 7 positions agree with TRBD2. CDR3 size: 15 residues. Germline V gene lookup returns CDR1 SGHDN and CDR2 FVKESK. V trimming: 1 base; J trimming: 11 bases; junction bases outside the gene matches: 13. CDR3 amino acids: CASSQVRASGGEQYF. The CDR3 coding sequence is TGTGCCAGCAGCCAAGTTAGAGCTAGCGGCGGTGAGCAGTACTTC.

V gene TRBV12-3 or TRBV12-4 combines with J gene TRBJ1-2, with D possibly being TRBD1 (6 bases). Trimming removed 3 bases at V and 7 bases at J, with 21 bases between. The CDR3 spans 16 residues. In DNA form, the CDR3 reads TGTGCCAGCAGTTTTTCGGGGGGGGCAGGAATCGGTGGCTACACCTTC. It translates to CASSFSGGAGIGGYTF.

The J gene is TRBJ1-4, the V gene TRBV27, with 7 bases identical to TRBD1. CDR3 length: 14 amino acids. CDR1 and CDR2 (germline): MNHEY, SMNVEV (reference sequence). Trimming removed 3 bases from V and 13 bases from J; junction bases left unmatched: 11. CDR3 region: CASSFRDSRMVLFF. The CDR3 DNA sequence: TGTGCCAGCAGTTTCCGGGACAGCCGTATGGTACTGTTTTTT. The whole variable domain, remainder taken from reference TRBV27 and TRBJ1-4, is EAQVTQNPRYLITVTGKKLTVTCSQNMNHEYMSWYRQDPGLGLRQIYYSMNVEVTDKGDVPEGYKVSRKEKRNFPLILESPSPNQTSLYFCASSFRDSRMVLFFGSGTQLSVL.

The chain has TRBV15 and TRBJ2-5, with 7 bases fitting TRBD1. The V segment lost 3 bases and the J segment 2 bases; nucleotides outside the gene matches: 0. The CDR3 loop spans 13 amino acids. The germline V gene has CDR1 LNHNV and CDR2 YYDKDF (reference sequence). CDR3 coding DNA: TGTGCCACCAGCAGGGGACAGCAAGAGACCCAGTACTTC. It yields the protein CATSRGQQETQYF.

This clonotype has more than one count but fewer than ten. The chain couples TRBV11-2 to TRBJ2-3, with D perhaps given as TRBD1 or TRBD2 (5 bases each). The germline gives CDR1 SGHAT, CDR2 FQNNGV. This CDR3 has 16 amino acids. V gave up 6 bases and J gave up 4 bases, with 20 bases separating them. The CDR3 DNA reads TGTGCCAGCAGGCGGGCGTGGGGGAGTAGCTCAGATACGCAGTATTTT. Translating gives CASRRAWGSSSDTQYF.

The gene calls are TRBV5-1 and TRBJ2-5, with 12 bases aligning to TRBD2. The CDR3 runs to 16 residues. Germline values: CDR1 SGHRS, CDR2 YFSETQ. The J segment lost 4 bases and the V segment lost 5 bases, leaving 9 bases of the junction unmatched. The CDR3 loop is CASRQQLAGGIETQYF. CDR3 sequence (DNA): TGCGCCAGCAGACAGCAGCTAGCGGGAGGGATAGAGACCCAGTACTTC. The variable domain in full, completed from reference TRBV5-1 and TRBJ2-5, reads KAGVTQTPRYLIKTRGQQVTLSCSPISGHRSVSWYQQTPGQGLQFLFEYFSETQRNKGNFPGRFSGRQFSNSRSEMNVSTLELGDSALYLCASRQQLAGGIETQYFGPGTRLLVL.

The chain uses TRBV7-9 and TRBJ1-4; 11 bases are shared with TRBD1. After removal of 5 bases from V and 8 bases from J, the junction contained 4 bases not matched to a gene. This CDR3 comprises 14 residues. Germline-derived CDR1 and CDR2 are SEHNR and FQNEAQ (reference sequence). CDR3 residues: CASSPGQGDEKLFF. The DNA of the CDR3 is TGTGCCAGCAGCCCGGGACAGGGGGACGAAAAACTGTTTTTT.

V gene TRBV2 combines with J gene TRBJ2-6; D call uncertain. There are 14 residues in the CDR3. Trimming shortened V by 8 bases and J by 2 bases, and 10 bases separated the two germline ends. Germline V lookup: CDR1 SNHLY, CDR2 FYNNEI. CDR3: CASGVLPGANVLTF. The CDR3 bases are TGTGCCAGCGGGGTCCTTCCTGGGGCCAACGTCCTGACTTTC.

The rearrangement joins TRBV20-1 to TRBJ1-2; D call uncertain. The V and J ends lost 0 bases and 5 bases respectively, with 13 bases between them. The CDR3 length is 14 residues. Germline V gene sequence: CDR1 DFQATT, CDR2 SNEGSKA (reference sequence). The CDR3 region is CSARDTRSIYGYTF. The CDR3 nucleotides are TGCAGTGCTAGAGATACGCGGAGCATATATGGCTACACCTTC.

This clonotype occurred once. The rearrangement uses TRBV6-5 and TRBJ2-3; D unclear. Germline CDR1 MNHEY, CDR2 SVGAGI. The V and J ends lost 11 bases and 1 base respectively, with 13 bases between them. This CDR3 spans 13 amino acids. The CDR3 here is CAGTPSGTDTQYF. The CDR3 nucleotides are TGTGCCGGCACGCCGTCCGGCACAGATACGCAGTATTTT.

J is TRBJ2-1 and V is TRBV20-1, with 7 bases that match TRBD2. Germline-derived CDR1 and CDR2 are DFQATT and SNEGSKA (reference sequence). J gave up 7 bases and V 0 bases, and 12 bases lay outside the gene matches. The CDR3 loop spans 16 amino acids. The CDR3 protein is CSARDWGGVNPNEQFF. The CDR3 region has the DNA TGCAGTGCTAGAGATTGGGGGGGAGTGAATCCGAATGAGCAGTTCTTC.

The V and J genes are TRBV11-3 and TRBJ1-2; D possibly corresponds to TRBD1 (5 bases). The CDR3 runs to 12 residues. Germline CDR1 and CDR2: SGHNT and YENEEA. V dropped 5 bases and J dropped 8 bases, with 12 bases sitting between them. DNA for the CDR3: TGTGCCAGCAGCCTGGGGGACCGGGGCTACACCTTC. It specifies CASSLGDRGYTF.

This clonotype was detected ten times or more. The rearrangement links TRBV27 to TRBJ2-7; D unclear. Per germline, CDR1 MNHEY and CDR2 SMNVEV (reference sequence). The CDR3 is made up of 13 amino acids. The V end lost 0 bases, the J end lost 2 bases, and 5 bases lay between the germline ends. The CDR3: CASSLSAAYEQYF. In DNA, the CDR3 is TGTGCCAGCAGTTTATCCGCCGCCTACGAGCAGTACTTC.

The chain couples TRBV12-3 or TRBV12-4 to TRBJ2-1; 9 positions agree with TRBD2. The CDR3 runs to 16 residues. Trimming at V came to 5 bases and at J to 5 bases, leaving 10 bases not matched to a gene. CDR3 amino acids: CASSDSSSGVDNEQFF. In DNA, the CDR3 is TGTGCCAGCAGTGATAGTTCTAGCGGGGTCGACAATGAGCAGTTCTTC.

The chain carries TRBV6-2 or TRBV6-3 and TRBJ1-1; tentatively, D is TRBD1 (6 bases). This CDR3 has 17 residues. Trimming cost V 7 bases and J 3 bases, with 24 bases left between them. Germline CDR1 and CDR2: MNHEY and SVGEGT. This CDR3 reads CASISTGFMGLDTEAFF. In nucleotides, the CDR3 is TGTGCCAGCATCTCTACAGGGTTTATGGGTCTGGACACTGAAGCTTTCTTT.